This TCR beta chain was captured by sequencing in a study of STAT5B mutations in CD4+ large granular lymphocyte leukemia. This CDR3 has 17 residues. V lost 4 bases and J lost 3; bases outside the gene matches: 11. Germline V lookup: CDR1 SGHRS, CDR2 YFSETQ. Clones were sequenced by immunoSEQ multiplex PCR, and TCRdb holds only the in-frame ones, with some missing. The profile shows around 5,000 clones, around nine tenths of them singletons. This chain joins TRBV5-1 and TRBJ2-1, with TRBD2 matching 9 bases. This clonotype was sampled from a man aged 40-55 years with CD4+ T-cell large granular lymphocyte leukemia. Sequenced: PBMCs. As DNA, the CDR3 is TGCGCCAGCAGCAGAGGGACTAGCCCCGAGGGCTACAATGAGCAGTTCTTC. Protein product: CASSRGTSPEGYNEQFF.